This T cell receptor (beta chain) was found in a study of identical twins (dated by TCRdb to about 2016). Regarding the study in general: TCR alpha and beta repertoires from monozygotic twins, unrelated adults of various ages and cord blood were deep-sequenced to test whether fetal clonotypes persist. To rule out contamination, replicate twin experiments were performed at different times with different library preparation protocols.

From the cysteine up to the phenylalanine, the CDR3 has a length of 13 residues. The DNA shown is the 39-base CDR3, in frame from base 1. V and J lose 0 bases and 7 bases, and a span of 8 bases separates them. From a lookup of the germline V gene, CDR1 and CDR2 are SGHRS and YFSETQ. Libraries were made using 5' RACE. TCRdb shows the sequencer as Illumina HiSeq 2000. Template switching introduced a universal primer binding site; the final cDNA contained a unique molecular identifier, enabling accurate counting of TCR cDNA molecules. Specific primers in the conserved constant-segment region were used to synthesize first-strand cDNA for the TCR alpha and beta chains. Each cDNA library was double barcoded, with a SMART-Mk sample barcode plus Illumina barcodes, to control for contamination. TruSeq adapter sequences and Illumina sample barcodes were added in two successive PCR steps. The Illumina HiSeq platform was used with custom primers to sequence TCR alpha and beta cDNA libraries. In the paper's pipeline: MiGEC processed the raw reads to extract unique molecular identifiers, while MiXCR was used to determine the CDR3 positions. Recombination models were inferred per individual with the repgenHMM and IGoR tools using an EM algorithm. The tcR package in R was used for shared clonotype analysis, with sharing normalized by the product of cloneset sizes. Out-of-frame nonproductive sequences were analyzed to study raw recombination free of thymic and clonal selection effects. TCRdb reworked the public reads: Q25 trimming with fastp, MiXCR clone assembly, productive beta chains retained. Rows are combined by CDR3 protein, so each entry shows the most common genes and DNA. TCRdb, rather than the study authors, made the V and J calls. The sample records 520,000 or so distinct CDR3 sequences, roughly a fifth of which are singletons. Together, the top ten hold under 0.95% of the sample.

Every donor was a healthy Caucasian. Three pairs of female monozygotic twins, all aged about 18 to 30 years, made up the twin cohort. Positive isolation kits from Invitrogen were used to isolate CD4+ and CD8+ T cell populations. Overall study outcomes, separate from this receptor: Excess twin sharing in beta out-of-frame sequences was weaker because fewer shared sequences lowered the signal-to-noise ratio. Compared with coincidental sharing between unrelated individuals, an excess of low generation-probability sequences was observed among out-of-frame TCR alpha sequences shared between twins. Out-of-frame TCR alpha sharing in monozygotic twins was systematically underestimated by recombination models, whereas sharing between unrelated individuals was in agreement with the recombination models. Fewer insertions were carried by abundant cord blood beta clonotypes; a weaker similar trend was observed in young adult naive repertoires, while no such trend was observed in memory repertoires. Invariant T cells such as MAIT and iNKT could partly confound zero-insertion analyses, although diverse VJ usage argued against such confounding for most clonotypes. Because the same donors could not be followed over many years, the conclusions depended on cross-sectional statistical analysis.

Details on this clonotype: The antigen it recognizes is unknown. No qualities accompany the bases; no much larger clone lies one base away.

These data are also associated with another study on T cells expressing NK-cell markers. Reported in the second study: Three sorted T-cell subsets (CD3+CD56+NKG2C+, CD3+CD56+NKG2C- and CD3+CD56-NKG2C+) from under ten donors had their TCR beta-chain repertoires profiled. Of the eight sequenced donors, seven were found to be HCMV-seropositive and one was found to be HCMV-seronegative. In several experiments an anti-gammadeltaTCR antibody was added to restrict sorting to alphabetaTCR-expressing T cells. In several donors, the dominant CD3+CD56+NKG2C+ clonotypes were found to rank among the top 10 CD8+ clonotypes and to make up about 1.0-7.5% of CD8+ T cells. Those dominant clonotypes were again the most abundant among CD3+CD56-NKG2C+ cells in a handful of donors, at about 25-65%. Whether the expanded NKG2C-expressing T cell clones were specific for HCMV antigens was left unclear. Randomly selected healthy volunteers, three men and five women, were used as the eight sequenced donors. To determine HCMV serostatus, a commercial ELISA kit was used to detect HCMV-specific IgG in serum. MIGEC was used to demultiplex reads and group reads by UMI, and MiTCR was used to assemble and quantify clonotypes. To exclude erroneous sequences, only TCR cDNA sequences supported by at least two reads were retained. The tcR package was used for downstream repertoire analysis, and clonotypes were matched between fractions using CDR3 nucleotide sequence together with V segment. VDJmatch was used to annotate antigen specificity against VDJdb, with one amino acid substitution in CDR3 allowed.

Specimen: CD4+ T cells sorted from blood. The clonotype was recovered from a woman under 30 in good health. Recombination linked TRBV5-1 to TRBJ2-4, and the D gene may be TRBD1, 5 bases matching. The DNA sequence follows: TGCGCCAGCAGCTTGGAGGGGAAGAACATTCAGTACTTC. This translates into CASSLEGKNIQYF.